The 11 T cell receptor beta chains below all came from one sample that was sequenced in a study of glioma-infiltrating T cells. TCR alpha and beta CDR3 regions were amplified from RNA using iRepertoire nested multiplex PCR. Each CDR3 protein gets one entry after TCRdb re-called the multiplex PCR reads with MiXCR. The sample consists of more than 350,000 distinct CDR3 sequences, 41% of them appearing once. Sequencing input: glioma tissue, nonneoplastic brain tissue, or PBMCs (not recorded which). These receptors were taken from a human donor with low-grade glioma or glioblastoma, undergoing nonglioma brain surgery, or in good health (not recorded which).

The CDR3 is CASRPWDREMETQYF. Written as DNA, the CDR3 is TGTGCCAGTAGACCCTGGGACAGGGAAATGGAGACCCAGTACTTC. This sequence joins TRBV19 and TRBJ2-5, with 9 bases fitting TRBD1. CDR1 is LNHDA and CDR2 is SQIVND in the germline V gene (reference sequence). V dropped 6 bases and J dropped 5; count of bases not matched to a gene: 10. The CDR3 totals 15 residues.

In its sample, this clonotype was seen many times. The chain combines TRBV6-1 with TRBJ1-5; 8 nucleotides agree with TRBD1. This CDR3 has 15 residues. J was trimmed by 4 bases and V by 4 bases; bases with no gene match: 6. CDR1 and CDR2 (germline): MNHNS, SASEGT. As DNA, the CDR3 is TGTGCCAGCAGTGTTGTTGGACAGGGAAATCAGCCCCAGCATTTT. Residues: CASSVVGQGNQPQHF.

The table lists this clonotype with many counts. This chain uses TRBV6-1 with TRBJ2-3; 10 bases map to TRBD1. Germline CDR1 is MNHNS and CDR2 is SASEGT. The CDR3 runs to 16 residues. J lost 0 bases, V lost 4 bases, and 4 bases had no gene match. The CDR3 loop reads CASSGRDRGSTDTQYF. The CDR3 DNA sequence: TGTGCCAGCAGTGGAAGGGACAGGGGAAGCACAGATACGCAGTATTTT.

On this clonotype: This may come from a read error, since a much larger clone is one base off. The conserved closing phenylalanine or tryptophan is absent in this CDR3, likely reflecting a read error. The limits of the CDR3 on the DNA are not certain, so only TCRdb's listed CDR3 is given. The chain is built from TRBV27 and TRBJ2-7; the table names TRBD1, a call not compared with the DNA. The CDR3 spans 11 amino acids, including both terminal residues. Germline V gene lookup returns CDR1 MNHEY and CDR2 SMNVEV (reference sequence). The CDR3 loop reads CASGQGYERYL.

The chain links TRBV6-1 to TRBJ2-2; TRBD1 is a possible D gene (6 bases). CDR3 size: 14 residues. V was clipped by 3 bases and J by 3 bases, with 8 bases between them. The germline V gene has CDR1 MNHNS and CDR2 SASEGT. CDR3 in DNA: TGTGCCAGCAGTGAGGGGGCGCACACCGGGGAGCTGTTTTTT. Amino acids: CASSEGAHTGELFF.

The gene calls are TRBV7-9 and TRBJ2-7, with 13 bases lining up with TRBD2. CDR1 is SEHNR and CDR2 is FQNEAQ in the germline V gene (reference sequence). The CDR3 covers 16 residues. V trimming: 6 bases; J trimming: 6 bases; junction bases outside the gene matches: 11. The CDR3 region is CASSLQGRTSGSEQYF. CDR3 DNA sequence: TGTGCCAGCAGTTTACAGGGCCGGACTAGCGGGAGCGAGCAGTACTTC.

V gene TRBV29-1 combines with J gene TRBJ1-2; D possibly corresponds to TRBD1 (5 bases). The CDR3 runs 13 residues. Trimming stripped 6 bases from V and 7 bases from J, with 18 bases between. Germline V CDR1 and CDR2: SQVTM, ANQGSEA. The CDR3 bases are TGCAGCGTACCTACTACAGGTGGTGGTGGCTACACCTTC. This codes for CSVPTTGGGGYTF.

This chain uses TRBV27 with TRBJ2-3; TRBD1 agrees at 11 bases. V lost 2 bases and J lost 4; bases outside the gene matches: 8. The germline V gene encodes CDR1 MNHEY and CDR2 SMNVEV (reference sequence). The CDR3 consists of 17 residues. The CDR3 DNA reads TGTGCCAGCAGTTTACTAGCGGGACAGGGGGGTTCAGATACGCAGTATTTT. It specifies CASSLLAGQGGSDTQYF.

A remark on this clonotype: The CDR3 ends on some other residue instead of the conserved phenylalanine or tryptophan, so this is likely a read error. The rearrangement joins TRBV28 to TRBJ2-7, with 10 bases that match TRBD1. V was clipped by 2 bases and J by 5 bases; unmatched bases: 6. CDR1 is MDHEN and CDR2 is SYDVKM in the germline V gene. This CDR3 has 15 amino acids. The CDR3 protein is CASSLIGTGEDEQYL. CDR3 in DNA: TGTGCCAGCAGTTTAATCGGGACAGGGGAAGACGAGCAGTACCTC.

The chain uses TRBV5-1 and TRBJ1-2; D possibly corresponds to TRBD1 (5 bases). V gave up 4 bases and J gave up 2 bases, with 18 bases separating them. The CDR3 runs to 16 residues. CDR1 and CDR2 from the germline V gene are SGHRS and YFSETQ. The CDR3 region has the DNA TGCGCCAGCAGCCGCATTCCTGGGACTCCGAACTATGGCTACACCTTC. This translates into CASSRIPGTPNYGYTF.

In this sample, this clonotype turned up a few times. The V call is TRBV20-1, the J call TRBJ1-2; D uncertain. Germline CDR1 and CDR2: DFQATT and SNEGSKA (reference sequence). V was trimmed by 0 bases and J by 2 bases, leaving 10 bases between them. The CDR3 covers 14 residues. CDR3 sequence: CSARDLAQNYGYTF. The CDR3 DNA follows: TGCAGTGCTAGAGATCTGGCACAGAACTATGGCTACACCTTC.